The 14 T cell receptor beta chains below were found in one sample sequenced in a study of graft-versus-host responses after intestinal transplantation. Data came from immunoSEQ multiplex PCR; TCRdb stores just in-frame clones and leaves some out. The sample yields 35,000 to 45,000 clones, 85% to 95% seen once. Sequenced here: PBMCs, sampled 700 to 750 days after intestinal transplantation. Receptor source: a human patient who received an intestinal transplant, so some T cells may come from the graft donor.

The table lists this clone with a count of one. V usage is TRBV5-5 and J usage is TRBJ1-5; TRBD1 might be the D (5 bases). V was cut by 1 base and J by 5 bases, with 22 bases left in between. Per germline, CDR1 SGHKS and CDR2 YYEKEE (reference sequence). This CDR3 comprises 18 residues. CDR3: CASSLLYGTGSSYQPQHF. CDR3 nucleotide sequence: TGTGCCAGCAGCTTGCTCTATGGTACAGGTTCCTCTTATCAGCCCCAGCATTTT.

In DNA, the CDR3 is TGCAGCGATCGGACAGGGAGGGATCAGCCCCAGCATTTT. Its translation is CSDRTGRDQPQHF. V is TRBV29-1 and J is TRBJ1-5; 8 bases match TRBD1. This CDR3 comprises 13 residues. CDR1 and CDR2 (germline): SQVTM, ANQGSEA. V trimming: 7 bases; J trimming: 5 bases; junction bases outside the gene matches: 7.

Remarks on this clone: The sample holds other DNA sequences that translate to the same CDR3. CDR3 sequence reads: CATRTGTGRNIQYF. DNA for the CDR3: TGTGCCACCAGGACCGGGACAGGGAGGAACATTCAGTACTTC. This chain joins TRBV15 and TRBJ2-4, with TRBD1 matching 9 bases. The junction had 7 bases not matched to a gene; V was cut back by 6 bases and J by 7 bases. Germline lookup yields CDR1 LNHNV and CDR2 YYDKDF (reference sequence). This CDR3 is 14 amino acids long.

V gene TRBV28 combines with J gene TRBJ1-3, with 7 positions matching TRBD1. The junction had 5 bases not matched to a gene; V was cut back by 5 bases and J by 4 bases. This CDR3 has 14 amino acids. Germline CDR1 MDHEN, CDR2 SYDVKM. The CDR3, as DNA: TGTGCCAGCAGTCGGGGGACAGCCGGAAACACCATATATTTT. It specifies CASSRGTAGNTIYF.

The chain couples TRBV18 to TRBJ1-5; D may be TRBD1 (5 bases). The germline CDR1 and CDR2 sequences are KGHSH and LQKENI. Deletions cut 1 base from V and 3 bases from J, with 13 bases between. There are 16 residues in the CDR3. The CDR3 loop is CASSPLANGANQPQHF. CDR3 DNA: TGTGCCAGCTCACCACTTGCGAATGGGGCCAATCAGCCCCAGCATTTT.

J is TRBJ2-5 and V is TRBV2; 7 bases are a match to TRBD2. V was clipped by 5 bases and J by 2 bases; unmatched bases: 8. The CDR3 covers 15 residues. Germline CDR1 SNHLY, CDR2 FYNNEI. The CDR3 nucleotides are TGTGCCAGCAGTACGGGGACTACTCCACAAGAGACCCAGTACTTC. Protein: CASSTGTTPQETQYF.

This clone was seen a single time. The J gene is TRBJ2-1, the V gene TRBV9, with D possibly called TRBD1 or TRBD2 (6 bases each). CDR1 SGDLS and CDR2 YYNGEE come from the germline V gene. This CDR3 has 16 residues. Trimming shortened V by 0 bases and J by 9 bases, and 19 bases separated the two germline ends. CDR3 nucleotide sequence: TGTGCCAGCAGCGTAGAACTTCGGGGGCCGGAGATTGAGCAGTTCTTC. Translated, it gives CASSVELRGPEIEQFF.

This rearrangement joins TRBV4-1 to TRBJ2-1; possible D gene TRBD2, 5 bases. CDR3 length: 14 amino acids. The germline V gene encodes CDR1 MGHRA and CDR2 YSYEKL. V was cut by 0 bases and J by 6 bases, with 9 bases left in between. The CDR3 here is CASSQEGSFNEQFF. The CDR3 bases are TGCGCCAGCAGCCAAGAGGGGAGCTTCAATGAGCAGTTCTTC.

The rearrangement links TRBV19 to TRBJ2-1; 8 nucleotides align to TRBD2. Germline values: CDR1 LNHDA, CDR2 SQIVND (reference sequence). J lost 3 bases, V lost 9 bases, and 10 bases had no gene match. CDR3 length: 15 residues. The CDR3 DNA is TGTGCCAGCAGGGGCCGGGAGGGATACTACAATGAGCAGTTCTTC. Residues: CASRGREGYYNEQFF.

V and J are TRBV5-1 and TRBJ1-5, with 9 bases lining up with TRBD1. With V trimmed by 4 bases and J by 3 bases, 5 bases remained unmatched. This CDR3 spans 15 amino acids. Per the germline V gene, CDR1 is SGHRS and CDR2 is YFSETQ. The CDR3 region is CASSPGTGNNQPQHF. The CDR3 region has the DNA TGCGCCAGCAGCCCGGGGACAGGGAACAATCAGCCCCAGCATTTT.

Here the CDR3 reads CASSEAGAGGEKLFF. The CDR3 DNA is TGTGCCAGCAGTGAAGCGGGGGCCGGGGGTGAAAAACTGTTTTTT. V and J are TRBV2 and TRBJ1-4; weak D call: TRBD1 (6 bases). Germline-derived CDR1 and CDR2 are SNHLY and FYNNEI. The germline V and J ends were trimmed by 0 bases and 7 bases, with 12 bases remaining between them. The CDR3 has 15 residues.

This clone was recorded only once. The same CDR3 also results from other DNA sequences found in this sample. V and J are TRBV4-1 and TRBJ1-6, with TRBD1 as a possible D gene (5 bases). Germline V gene lookup returns CDR1 MGHRA and CDR2 YSYEKL. This CDR3 contains 22 residues. Trimming removed 0 bases from V and 0 bases from J, with 24 bases in between. The CDR3 here is CASSQEKPGHTTLHSYNSPLHF. In nucleotides, the CDR3 is TGCGCCAGCAGCCAAGAGAAACCTGGACACACTACCCTCCACTCCTATAATTCACCCCTCCACTTT.

This clone was seen only once. The genes are TRBV16 and TRBJ1-2, with 8 bases identical to TRBD1. There are 15 residues in the CDR3. Trimming removed 2 bases from V and 5 bases from J; junction bases left unmatched: 7. CDR1 is KGHSY and CDR2 is FQNENV in the germline V gene. CDR3 amino acids: CASSQLRQGQYGYTF. CDR3 nucleotides: TGTGCCAGCAGCCAACTACGACAGGGGCAATATGGCTACACCTTC.

The V and J genes are TRBV2 and TRBJ2-3; D is undetermined. The CDR3 extends over 14 amino acids. CDR1 and CDR2 (germline): SNHLY, FYNNEI. Deletions cut 9 bases from V and 2 bases from J, with 15 bases between. CDR3 bases: TGTGCCAGAGCACGGGTACTCTCCACAGATACGCAGTATTTT. Translation: CARARVLSTDTQYF.